This T cell receptor beta chain was profiled in a study of human T cells and chemical hapten exposure. The time point here: patch test 3, about 24 weeks after DPC sensitization. Regarding treatment: therapeutic diphenylcyclopropenone sensitization with weekly scalp DPC. This clonotype has at least ten counts. In TCRdb, the RACE reads were re-called with MiXCR into one record per CDR3 protein. This table has about 89,000 distinct CDR3 sequences, roughly 13% appearing once. The germline V and J ends were trimmed by 4 bases and 0 bases, with 7 bases remaining between them. This CDR3 is built from 14 residues. CDR1 SNHLY and CDR2 FYNNEI come from the germline V gene.

The chain links TRBV2 to TRBJ2-1; D unresolved. The sequencing here drew on whole blood, taken in connection with sensitization to the hapten diphenylcyclopropenone (DPC). The sequence was obtained from a woman aged 45-65 years with alopecia areata. Some clones in this sample may be carry-over from other donors' samples. The CDR3 coding sequence is TGTGCCAGCAGTGTCGAGACCTCCTACAATGAGCAGTTCTTC. Amino acids: CASSVETSYNEQFF.